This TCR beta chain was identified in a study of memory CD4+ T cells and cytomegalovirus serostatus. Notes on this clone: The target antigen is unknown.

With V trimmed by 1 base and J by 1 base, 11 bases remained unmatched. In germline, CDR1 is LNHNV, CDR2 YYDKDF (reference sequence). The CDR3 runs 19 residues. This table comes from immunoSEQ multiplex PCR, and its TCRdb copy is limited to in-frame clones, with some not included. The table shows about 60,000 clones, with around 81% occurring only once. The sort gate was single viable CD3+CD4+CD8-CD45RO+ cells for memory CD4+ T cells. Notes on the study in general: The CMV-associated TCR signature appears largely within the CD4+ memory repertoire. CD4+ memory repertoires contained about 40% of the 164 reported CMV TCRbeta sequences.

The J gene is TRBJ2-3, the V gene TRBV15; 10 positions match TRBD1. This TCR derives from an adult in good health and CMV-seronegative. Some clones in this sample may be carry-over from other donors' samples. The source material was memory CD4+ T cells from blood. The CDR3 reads CATSRGPWDRGFGTDTQYF. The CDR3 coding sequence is TGTGCCACCAGCAGAGGCCCATGGGACAGGGGATTCGGCACAGATACGCAGTATTTT.